What follows are 2 T cell receptor beta chains derived from one specimen sequenced in a study of memory CD4+ T cells and cytomegalovirus serostatus. Assay: immunoSEQ multiplex PCR; the TCRdb copy retains only in-frame clones and omits some. The sample yields approximately 60,000 clones, roughly 81% seen once. Single viable CD3+CD4+CD8-CD45RO+ cells were sorted as the memory CD4+ T cells. Specimen: memory CD4+ T cells from blood. The receptor source for this set is an adult in good health and CMV-seronegative.

The rearrangement uses TRBV5-1 and TRBJ2-5, with 7 nucleotides matching TRBD1. CDR1 is SGHRS, CDR2 YFSETQ, per germline. This CDR3 comprises 15 residues. V lost 4 bases and J lost 5; bases outside the gene matches: 11. The CDR3 DNA sequence: TGCGCCAGCAGCCCAGGGGGTGATACGAAGGAGACCCAGTACTTC. It specifies CASSPGGDTKETQYF.

J is TRBJ1-2 and V is TRBV6-6, with 11 positions matching TRBD1. The CDR3 has 15 residues. Unmatched junction bases numbered 1, after V lost 2 bases and J lost 2 bases. Germline assignment: CDR1 MNHNY and CDR2 SVGAGI (reference sequence). CDR3 coding DNA: TGTGCCAGCAGTTACCGGGACAGGGGGAACTATGGCTACACCTTC. Its protein is CASSYRDRGNYGYTF.